The 5 T cell receptor beta chains reported below all come from one sample, sequenced in a study of long-term antiretroviral therapy in people with HIV (dated by TCRdb to between 2022 and 2023). The immunoSEQ hsTCRB v3.0 assay was used at survey level resolution for TRB variable region sequencing. In TCRdb, the immuneACCESS table is reduced to in-frame sequences with V and J assigned. These tables do not hold every clone; where another copy was compared, an unresolved V gene accounts for under half, and the others remain unexplained. Counted in this sample were 29,000 or so clones; roughly 96% of them appeared once. The top ten constitute approximately 8.8% of the sample. Specimen: unsorted PBMCs, collected 5.3 years after starting antiretroviral therapy. The receptors derive from a man aged 25 to 40 with HIV.

The rearrangement uses TRBV19 and TRBJ1-1; no clear D gene. V was trimmed by 3 bases and J by 1 base, leaving 6 bases between them. There are 13 residues in the CDR3. CDR1 LNHDA and CDR2 SQIVND come from the germline V gene (reference sequence). CDR3 sequence: CASSMGENTEAFF. DNA of the CDR3: TGTGCCAGTAGTATGGGCGAGAACACTGAAGCTTTCTTT.

V and J are TRBV21-1 and TRBJ1-1; TRBD1, as called in the table, went unchecked against the DNA. TRBV21-1 is a pseudogene segment. The CDR3 totals 17 residues. CDR3 DNA sequence: TGTGCCAGCAGCAAAGGGGGGACAGGGTTGTCGGGCACTGAAGCTTTCTTT. Protein product: CASSKGGTGLSGTEAFF.

This chain links TRBV5-1 with TRBJ2-1; 7 nucleotides agree with TRBD1. V was clipped by 0 bases and J by 7 bases; unmatched bases: 7. CDR1 is SGHRS and CDR2 is YFSETQ in the germline V gene. The CDR3 extends over 15 amino acids. CDR3 region: CASSLASGDSNEQFF. The CDR3 nucleotides are TGCGCCAGCAGCTTGGCGTCAGGGGACAGTAATGAGCAGTTCTTC.

The V call is TRBV9, the J call TRBJ2-2, with no clear D. V dropped 0 bases and J dropped 6 bases, with 12 bases sitting between them. Germline CDR1 is SGDLS and CDR2 is YYNGEE. CDR3 size: 15 residues. The CDR3 nucleotides are TGTGCCAGCAGCGTAGCCATCCGGTTACCCGGGGAGCTGTTTTTT. It yields the protein CASSVAIRLPGELFF.

CDR3 nucleotide sequence: TGTGCCAGCAGCCAAGGACTAGCGGGGGGGCCGGGCACAGATACGCAGTATTTT. Translated: CASSQGLAGGPGTDTQYF. The rearrangement joins TRBV4-2 to TRBJ2-3, with 14 bases fitting TRBD2. Trimming cost V 1 base and J 1 base; bases outside gene matches: 4. The CDR3 length is 18 residues. CDR1 is LGHNA and CDR2 is YNFKEQ in the germline V gene.